This T cell receptor (beta chain) was recovered during a study of lymphopenia after photon versus proton radiotherapy. Study results and limitations: Relative stability marked proton patients; photon patients lost diversity and naive cells. Post-nadir diversity loss with photons came from oligoclonal expansion, particularly CD8+ Temra cells.

Note on this clone: Its antigen is not known.

V was trimmed by 2 bases and J by 0 bases, leaving 11 bases between them. Germline loops: CDR1 GTSNPN, CDR2 SVGIG (reference sequence). This CDR3 region has 15 residues. Method: immunoSEQ multiplex PCR; TCRdb's copy keeps in-frame clones and lacks some. The top ten clones hold roughly 15% of a sample with approximately 29,000 clones, 84% of them seen once. This sequence joins TRBV30 and TRBJ1-3, with D uncertain. The sample in question was peripheral blood, obtained from a patient treated with proton-based radiotherapy. This receptor was identified in a woman between 65 and 79 years old with pancreatic cancer. Here the CDR3 reads CAWSSGISSGNTIYF. The CDR3 bases are TGTGCCTGGAGTTCGGGAATCAGCTCTGGAAACACCATATATTTT.